Below, one TCR beta chain is given with its context. Its antigen is currently unknown. This sample stems from a study of CD8+ T cells in alopecia areata. Across the whole study: At a dose of 5 to 10 mg twice daily, oral tofacitinib was given to treated patients. The tofacitinib course ran for 6 to 18 months and was followed by 6 months off drug. Findings and limits, study-wide: Affected lesional scalp, above all in alopecia totalis/universalis, was more clonal than normal scalp.

V lost 3 bases to trimming and J lost 9 bases; unmatched junction nucleotides: 13. From germline, CDR1 is SGDLS and CDR2 YYNGEE. This CDR3 region has 16 residues. Alopecia areata patients had lesional scalp punch biopsies and peripheral blood taken from them. In each case, RNA was isolated and then reverse transcribed into cDNA as the sequencing template. Produced via immunoSEQ multiplex PCR; TCRdb's table is partial and in-frame only. The sample holds over 150,000 clones, 63% seen once. The sample in question was CD4+ T cells sorted from blood, obtained at week 0. The clonotype was recovered from a human donor with alopecia areata. The chain joins TRBV9 to TRBJ2-4; 9 bases line up with TRBD1. This chain's CDR3 is CASSAGRGQGFLIQYF. DNA for the CDR3: TGTGCCAGCAGCGCGGGCCGGGGACAGGGCTTCCTCATTCAGTACTTC.